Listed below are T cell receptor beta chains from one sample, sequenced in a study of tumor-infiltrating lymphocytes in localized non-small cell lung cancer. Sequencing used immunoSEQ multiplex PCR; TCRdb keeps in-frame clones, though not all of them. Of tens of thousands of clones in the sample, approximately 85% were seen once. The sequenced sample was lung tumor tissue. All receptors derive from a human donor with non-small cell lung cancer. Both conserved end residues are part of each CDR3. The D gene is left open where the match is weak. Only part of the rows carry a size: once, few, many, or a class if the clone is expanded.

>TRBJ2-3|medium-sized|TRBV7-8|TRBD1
TGTGCCAGCAGCTTAAGACAGGGACGCACAGATACGCAGTATTTT
CASSLRQGRTDTQYF
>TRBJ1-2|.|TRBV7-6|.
TGTGCCAGCAGCTTGGGGTCAGGGTCTGGCTATGGCTACACCTTC
CASSLGSGSGYGYTF
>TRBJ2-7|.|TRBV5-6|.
TGTGCCAGCAGCTTGGTCAGGCAGTCGTCCTACGAGCAGTACTTC
CASSLVRQSSYEQYF
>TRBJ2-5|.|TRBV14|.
TGTGCCAGCAGCCAAGGAGTGTTGGAGACCCAGTACTTC
CASSQGVLETQYF
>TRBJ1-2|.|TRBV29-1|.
TGCAGCGTTGAAGCCCGCAATCAGGGGCCCTACCTTAGGACCTTC
CSVEARNQGPYLRTF
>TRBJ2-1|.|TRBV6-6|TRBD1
TGTGCCAGCAGAGGAACAGGGGGCCGCTACAATGAGCAGTTCTTC
CASRGTGGRYNEQFF
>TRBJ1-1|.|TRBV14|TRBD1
TGTGCCAGCAGCAAAACAGGGGGCGCGATCACTGAAGCTTTCTTT
CASSKTGGAITEAFF
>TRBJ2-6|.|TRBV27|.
TGTGCCGCCCAGGGATCCCGCTCTGGGGCCAACGTCCTGACTTTC
CAAQGSRSGANVLTF
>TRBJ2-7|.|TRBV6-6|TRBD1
TGTGCCAGCAGTTACTCACCCGGGACAGGGGCGGACGAGCAGTACTTC
CASSYSPGTGADEQYF
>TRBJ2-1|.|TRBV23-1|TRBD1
TGCGCCAGCAGTCAATTCAGGGGGCTGGGTTCCTACAATGAGCAGTTCTTC
CASSQFRGLGSYNEQFF
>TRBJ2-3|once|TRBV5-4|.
TGTGCCAGCAGCGGTAGGGTCTCTGGGGCAGATACGCAGTATTTT
CASSGRVSGADTQYF
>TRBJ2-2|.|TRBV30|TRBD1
TGTGCCTGGAGTCGACAGGGGGTTAGCACCGGGGAGCTGTTTTTT
CAWSRQGVSTGELFF
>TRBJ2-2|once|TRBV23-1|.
TGCGCCAGCAGTCAATTCCCTAACCCGGCGGCCGGGGAGCTGTTTTTT
CASSQFPNPAAGELFF
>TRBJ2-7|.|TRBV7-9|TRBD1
TGTGCCAGCAGCTTATGGCGCGAGACAGGGAATAACGAGCAGTACTTC
CASSLWRETGNNEQYF
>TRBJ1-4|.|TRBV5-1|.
TGCGCCAGCAGCTTGGGAGGGCCCGATGAAAAACTGTTTTTT
CASSLGGPDEKLFF
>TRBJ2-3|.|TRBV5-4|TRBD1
TGTGCCAGCAGCTTGGGGACAGGGATTGATACGCAGTATTTT
CASSLGTGIDTQYF
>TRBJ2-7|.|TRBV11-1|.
TGTGCCAGCAGCTTGGCCTACGAGCAGTACTTC
CASSLAYEQYF
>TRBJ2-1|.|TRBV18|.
TGTGCCAGCTCACCGATTACTCAGGCCCTGGGAAATGAGCAGTTCTTC
CASSPITQALGNEQFF
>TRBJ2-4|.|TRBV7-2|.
TGTGCCAGCACCAAGTCTCAAAACATTCAGTACTTC
CASTKSQNIQYF
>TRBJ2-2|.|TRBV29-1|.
TGCAGCGTTGGTACATCCCGGAACACCGGGGAGCTGTTTTTT
CSVGTSRNTGELFF
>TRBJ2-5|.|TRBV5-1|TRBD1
TGCGCCAGCAGCTTGCGCGCAGGGGGCGACGGGACCCAGTACTTC
CASSLRAGGDGTQYF
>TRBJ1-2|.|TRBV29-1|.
TGCAGCGTTGAGAAGGACAGAAACTATGGCTACACCTTC
CSVEKDRNYGYTF
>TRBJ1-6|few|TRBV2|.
TGTGCCGCTAATGGATATAATTCACCCCTCCACTTT
CAANGYNSPLHF
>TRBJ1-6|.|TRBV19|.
TGTGCCAGTAGTCGGAAAATGGACAGAGCTTTACCTTCACCCCTCCACTTT
CASSRKMDRALPSPLHF
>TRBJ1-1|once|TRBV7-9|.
TGTGCCAGCAGCTCCCTCGGGGGGAACACTGAAGCTTTCTTT
CASSSLGGNTEAFF
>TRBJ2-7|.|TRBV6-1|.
TGTGCCAGCAGTGTCTCTGGCGGGGCCTACGAGCAGTACTTC
CASSVSGGAYEQYF
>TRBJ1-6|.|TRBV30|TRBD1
TGTGCCTGGAGTGTATACAGGGGGATTTCACCCCTCCACTTT
CAWSVYRGISPLHF
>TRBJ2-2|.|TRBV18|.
TGTGCCAGCTCTCCAGGTCGGCGGGACACCGGGGAGCTGTTTTTT
CASSPGRRDTGELFF
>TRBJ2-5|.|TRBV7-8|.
TGTGCCAGCAGCTTAGGTCTACAAGAGACCCAGTACTTC
CASSLGLQETQYF
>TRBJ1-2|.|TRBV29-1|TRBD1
TGCAGCGTTGGGAGGACAGGGGGTGGCTACACCTTC
CSVGRTGGGYTF
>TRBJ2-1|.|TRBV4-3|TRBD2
TGCGCCAGCAGCCACAGGAGTACTAGCGGGGGGGTTTACAATGAGCAGTTCTTC
CASSHRSTSGGVYNEQFF
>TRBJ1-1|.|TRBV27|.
TGTGCCAGCGCTCGGGCAGGGTTAACCTACACTGAAGCTTTCTTT
CASARAGLTYTEAFF
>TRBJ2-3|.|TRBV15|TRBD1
TGTGCCACCAGCAGGTTCCGGGACAGGGCCCGCACAGATACGCAGTATTTT
CATSRFRDRARTDTQYF
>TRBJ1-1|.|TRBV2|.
TGTGCCAGCATGTTAATGGGCAGGAACCAGAACACTGAAGCTTTCTTT
CASMLMGRNQNTEAFF
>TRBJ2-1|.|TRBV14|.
TGTGCCAGCAGCCAAGATATCTGGAATGAGCAGTTCTTC
CASSQDIWNEQFF
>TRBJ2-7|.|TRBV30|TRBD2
TGTGCCTGGAGTCCGGGACTAGCTGGCTACGAGCAGTACTTC
CAWSPGLAGYEQYF
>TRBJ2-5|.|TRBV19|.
TGTGCCAGTAACCCCCATCACAGACAAGAGACCCAGTACTTC
CASNPHHRQETQYF
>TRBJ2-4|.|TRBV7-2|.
TGTGCCAGCAGCTTACTTCAGAGTACTGGAAACATTCAGTACTTC
CASSLLQSTGNIQYF
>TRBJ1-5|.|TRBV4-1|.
TGCGCCAGCAGCCAAGACCCCGGGACCCCCAATCAGCCCCAGCATTTT
CASSQDPGTPNQPQHF
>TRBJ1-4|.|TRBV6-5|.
TGTGCCAGCAGTTACGGGAAGAGGGCTAATGAAAAACTGTTTTTT
CASSYGKRANEKLFF
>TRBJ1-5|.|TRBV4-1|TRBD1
TGCGCCAGCAGCCAGACAGGGGAAAGCAATCAGCCCCAGCATTTT
CASSQTGESNQPQHF